One sample yielded the 20 T cell receptor beta chains listed below, sequenced in a study of cytomegalovirus exposure and HLA in healthy donors. PCR involved 60 Vbeta and 13 Jbeta primers. Using immunoSEQ multiplex PCR, the repertoire was profiled, and TCRdb retains in-frame clones only, with some absent. The data show 140,000 to 150,000 clones, approximately 67% seen once. Material: PBMCs. The receptors were gathered from a woman aged 55-70 years in good health and CMV-seronegative.

This sequence joins TRBV11-2 and TRBJ2-2, with D possibly matching TRBD2 (6 bases). The CDR3 is 14 residues long. Germline values: CDR1 SGHAT, CDR2 FQNNGV. Deletions cut 5 bases from V and 4 bases from J, with 11 bases between. Here the CDR3 DNA reads TGTGCCAGCAGCCAAATGACTAGCACCGGGGAGCTGTTTTTT. Its protein is CASSQMTSTGELFF.

This chain joins TRBV21-1 and TRBJ1-2; the table calls TRBD1, which could not be checked here. TRBV21-1 is listed as a pseudogene. The CDR3 loop spans 16 amino acids. CDR3: CASSTRTGRPAFGYTF. The CDR3 coding sequence is TGTGCCAGCAGCACAAGGACAGGGAGACCCGCCTTTGGCTACACCTTC.

The chain carries TRBV4-1 and TRBJ2-3, with 8 bases matching TRBD1. The CDR3 length is 16 residues. Germline assignment: CDR1 MGHRA and CDR2 YSYEKL. J gave up 5 bases and V 4 bases, and 11 bases lay outside the gene matches. The CDR3 sequence is CASSLRITRGQDTQYF. The CDR3 DNA reads as TGCGCCAGCAGCCTCCGAATAACCAGGGGGCAAGATACGCAGTATTTT.

The gene calls are TRBV19 and TRBJ2-6, with TRBD1 matching 7 bases. Per germline, CDR1 LNHDA and CDR2 SQIVND (reference sequence). V shed 5 bases and J 1 base; nucleotides not matched to a gene: 2. The CDR3 extends over 15 amino acids. The DNA of the CDR3 is TGTGCCAGTAGTTTCAGGGGGTCTGGGGCCAACGTCCTGACTTTC. Its translation: CASSFRGSGANVLTF.

This clone was seen only a few times. The rearrangement uses TRBV5-3 and TRBJ2-1; the D gene is possibly TRBD2 (7 bases). TRBV5-3 is identified as an open reading frame with a role that is uncertain. This CDR3 is built from 17 residues. V dropped 4 bases and J dropped 6 bases, with 23 bases sitting between them. The CDR3 DNA follows: TGTGCCAGAAGCCCCCGGGTGAGGGGGGGGGCCGGCAATGAGCAGTTCTTC. Its translation: CARSPRVRGGAGNEQFF.

This sequence joins TRBV9 and TRBJ1-4; 7 bases line up with TRBD1. The CDR3 covers 17 residues. Germline CDR1 SGDLS, CDR2 YYNGEE. Trimming at V came to 0 bases and at J to 4 bases, leaving 9 bases not matched to a gene. The DNA for the CDR3 is TGTGCCAGCAGCGTAGAGGACGGGACAGTTAATAATGAAAAACTGTTTTTT. Encoded protein: CASSVEDGTVNNEKLFF.

The V gene is TRBV5-6, the J gene TRBJ2-5; 12 bases map to TRBD2. V lost 0 bases, J lost 4 bases, and 7 bases stayed unmatched. Germline loops: CDR1 SGHDT, CDR2 YYEEEE. CDR3 length: 17 amino acids. Written as DNA, the CDR3 is TGTGCCAGCAGCTTGGTGCTAGCGGGGGGGCAGGGAGAGACCCAGTACTTC. Translated, it gives CASSLVLAGGQGETQYF.

The gene calls are TRBV28 and TRBJ2-5, with D possibly TRBD1 on 5 matching bases. The germline V and J ends were trimmed by 2 bases and 5 bases, with 18 bases remaining between them. This CDR3 is built from 16 residues. Germline CDR1 reads MDHEN; CDR2 reads SYDVKM. In nucleotides, the CDR3 is TGTGCCAGCAGTTTAAGTGGGGCAGGGCCTTTGGAGACCCAGTACTTC. It encodes CASSLSGAGPLETQYF.

The chain employs TRBV5-6 and TRBJ2-1, with D possibly TRBD2 on 6 matching bases. Germline lookup yields CDR1 SGHDT and CDR2 YYEEEE. This CDR3 has 15 residues. Between the trimmed V and J ends, which lost 5 bases and 4 bases, there was a span of 16 bases. CDR3 in DNA: TGTGCCAGCAGTCTCGAAACCGGGACTTACAATGAGCAGTTCTTC. Its translation: CASSLETGTYNEQFF.

The chain joins TRBV5-1 to TRBJ1-1; D uncertain. CDR1 is SGHRS, CDR2 YFSETQ, per germline. V lost 0 bases, J lost 3 bases, and 9 bases lay in between. The length of the CDR3 is 14 residues. As DNA, the CDR3 is TGCGCCAGCAGCTTGGGGGCCTCACACACTGAAGCTTTCTTT. This encodes CASSLGASHTEAFF.

CDR3 sequence (DNA): TGTGCCAGCAGCTTAGACCGAACAGGGGGCCGTTACGAGCAGTACTTC. It is translated as CASSLDRTGGRYEQYF. The chain links TRBV7-2 to TRBJ2-7; 9 nucleotides align to TRBD1. Looked up from germline, CDR1 is SGHTA and CDR2 is FQGNSA. Trimming at V came to 1 base and at J to 4 bases, leaving 8 bases not matched to a gene. The CDR3 extends over 16 amino acids.

This clone was observed once. This chain joins TRBV9 and TRBJ2-1, with 7 bases fitting TRBD2. Germline trimming cut 0 bases from V and 4 bases from J; bases unmatched to any gene: 7. Germline assignment: CDR1 SGDLS and CDR2 YYNGEE. This CDR3 spans 16 amino acids. The CDR3 nucleotides are TGTGCCAGCAGCGTAGGGGGGGGAGGGTATTACAATGAGCAGTTCTTC. This codes for CASSVGGGGYYNEQFF.

This chain links TRBV10-3 with TRBJ1-6; 10 bases match TRBD1. The CDR3 sequence is 15 residues long. V lost 4 bases and J lost 10; bases outside the gene matches: 7. Germline values: CDR1 ENHRY, CDR2 SYGVKD. The CDR3 nucleotides read TGTGCCATCAGTGGCCGGGACAGGGGTGGATCACCCCTCCACTTT. Its protein is CAISGRDRGGSPLHF.

On this clone itself: The sample carries other DNA sequences with the same CDR3. This sequence joins TRBV15 and TRBJ2-2; TRBD1 agrees at 8 bases. V dropped 5 bases and J dropped 5; count of bases not matched to a gene: 4. Looked up from germline, CDR1 is LNHNV and CDR2 is YYDKDF (reference sequence). This CDR3 is built from 14 residues. DNA of the CDR3: TGTGCCACCAGCCGGGACAGGCTAACCGGGGAGCTGTTTTTT. Amino acids: CATSRDRLTGELFF.

J is TRBJ2-1 and V is TRBV7-8; tentative D call: TRBD1 (6 bases). The CDR3 runs 16 residues. Per the germline V gene, CDR1 is SGHVS and CDR2 is FQNEAQ. Between the trimmed V and J ends, which lost 4 bases and 0 bases, there was a span of 13 bases. The CDR3 loop reads CASSSYRVASYNEQFF. The CDR3 region has the DNA TGTGCCAGCAGCTCTTACAGGGTAGCCTCCTACAATGAGCAGTTCTTC.

The rearrangement links TRBV27 to TRBJ1-4, with unresolved D. Trimming cost V 2 bases and J 3 bases, with 19 bases left between them. Per the germline V gene, CDR1 is MNHEY and CDR2 is SMNVEV (reference sequence). The CDR3 loop spans 18 amino acids. For the CDR3, the DNA is TGTGCCAGCAGTTTAAGGCTCCCCGGCGGTACCCCTAATGAAAAACTGTTTTTT. Translation: CASSLRLPGGTPNEKLFF.

The chain is built from TRBV7-2 and TRBJ1-2; D remains unclear. Germline values: CDR1 SGHTA, CDR2 FQGNSA. The CDR3 runs to 14 residues. The germline V and J ends were trimmed by 5 bases and 7 bases, with 17 bases remaining between them. CDR3 region: CASSDRTRGPGYTF. The DNA for the CDR3 is TGTGCCAGCAGCGACCGTACACGGGGTCCTGGCTACACCTTC.

This clone appeared a few times. Other DNA variants within this sample encode the same CDR3. V is TRBV7-9 and J is TRBJ1-1, with D possibly being TRBD1 (5 bases). Trimming pared 5 bases from V and 5 bases from J, leaving 12 bases between. The CDR3 contains 13 residues. CDR1 and CDR2 (germline): SEHNR, FQNEAQ (reference sequence). In nucleotides, the CDR3 is TGTGCCAGCAGCCTGCCGGGGGGAACTGAAGCTTTCTTT. This sequence encodes CASSLPGGTEAFF. The variable domain in full, with the rest retrieved from reference TRBV7-9 and TRBJ1-1, is DTGVSQNPRHKITKRGQNVTFRCDPISEHNRLYWYRQTLGQGPEFLTYFQNEAQLEKSRLLSDRFSAERPKGSFSTLEIQRTEQGDSAMYLCASSLPGGTEAFFGQGTRLTVV.

V gene TRBV20-1 combines with J gene TRBJ1-5, with D maybe TRBD1 (5 bases). V lost 0 bases to trimming and J lost 9 bases, with 6 bases between them. CDR1 and CDR2 from the germline V gene are DFQATT and SNEGSKA (reference sequence). CDR3 length equals 11 residues. This CDR3 reads CSAREGGPQHF. CDR3 DNA sequence: TGCAGTGCTAGAGAGGGGGGGCCCCAGCATTTT.

The chain combines TRBV6-4 with TRBJ2-5, with 7 nucleotides matching TRBD2. The end of the DNA fits TRBJ2-7 better, so the J call may be wrong. CDR1 and CDR2 from the germline V gene are MRHNA and SNTAGT. The CDR3 is made up of 13 amino acids. In DNA form, the CDR3 reads TGTGCCAGCAGTGCTAAGCGGGACTACGAGCAGTACTTC. Its protein product is CASSAKRDYEQYF.